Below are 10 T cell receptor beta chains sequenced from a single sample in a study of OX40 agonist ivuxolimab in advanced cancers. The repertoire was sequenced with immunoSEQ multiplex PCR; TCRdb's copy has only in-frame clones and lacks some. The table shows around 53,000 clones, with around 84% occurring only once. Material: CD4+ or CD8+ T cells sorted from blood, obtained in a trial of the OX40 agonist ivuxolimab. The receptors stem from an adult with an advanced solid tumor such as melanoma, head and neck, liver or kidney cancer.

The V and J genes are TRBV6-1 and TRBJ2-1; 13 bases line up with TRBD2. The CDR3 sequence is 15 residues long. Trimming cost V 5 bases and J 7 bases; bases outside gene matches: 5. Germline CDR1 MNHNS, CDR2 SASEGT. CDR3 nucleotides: TGTGCCAGCAGTACCGGGACTAGCGGGATGAATGAGCAGTTCTTC. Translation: CASSTGTSGMNEQFF.

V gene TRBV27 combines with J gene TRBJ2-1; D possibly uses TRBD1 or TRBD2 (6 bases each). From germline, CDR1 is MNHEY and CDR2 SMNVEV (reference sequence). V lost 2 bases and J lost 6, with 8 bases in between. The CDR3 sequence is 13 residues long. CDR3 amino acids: CASSLRGRNEQFF. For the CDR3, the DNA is TGTGCCAGCAGTTTACGGGGGCGCAATGAGCAGTTCTTC.

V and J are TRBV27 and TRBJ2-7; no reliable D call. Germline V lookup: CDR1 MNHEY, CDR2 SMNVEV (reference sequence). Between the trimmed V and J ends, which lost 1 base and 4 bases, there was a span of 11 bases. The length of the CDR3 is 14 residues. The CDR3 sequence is CASSLWPSSYEQYF. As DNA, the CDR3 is TGTGCCAGCAGTTTATGGCCGAGTAGTTACGAGCAGTACTTC.

This CDR3 is CASSPIWGNQETQYF. The CDR3 region has the DNA TGTGCCAGCTCACCAATCTGGGGGAACCAAGAGACCCAGTACTTC. This rearrangement joins TRBV18 to TRBJ2-5; D tentatively reads TRBD1 or TRBD2 (5 bases each). V dropped 2 bases and J dropped 0 bases, with 10 bases sitting between them. The CDR3 loop spans 15 amino acids. The germline V gene encodes CDR1 KGHSH and CDR2 LQKENI. The complete variable domain, with remaining parts taken from reference TRBV18 and TRBJ2-5, reads NAGVMQNPRHLVRRRGQEARLRCSPMKGHSHVYWYRQLPEEGLKFMVYLQKENIIDESGMPKERFSAEFPKEGPSILRIQQVVRGDSAAYFCASSPIWGNQETQYFGPGTRLLVL.

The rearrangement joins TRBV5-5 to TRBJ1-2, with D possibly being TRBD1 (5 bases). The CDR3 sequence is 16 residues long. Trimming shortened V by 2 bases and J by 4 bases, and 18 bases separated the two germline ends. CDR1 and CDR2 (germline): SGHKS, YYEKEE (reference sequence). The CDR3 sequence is CASSLLGLGTGYGYTF. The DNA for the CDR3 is TGTGCCAGCAGCTTATTAGGCTTGGGCACAGGCTATGGCTACACCTTC.

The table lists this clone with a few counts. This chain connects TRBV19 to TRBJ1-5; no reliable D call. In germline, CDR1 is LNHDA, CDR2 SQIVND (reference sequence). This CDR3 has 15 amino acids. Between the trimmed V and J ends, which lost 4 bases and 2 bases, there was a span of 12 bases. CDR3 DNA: TGTGCCAGTAGTACCTTCACCGGGGGCAATCAGCCCCAGCATTTT. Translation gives CASSTFTGGNQPQHF.

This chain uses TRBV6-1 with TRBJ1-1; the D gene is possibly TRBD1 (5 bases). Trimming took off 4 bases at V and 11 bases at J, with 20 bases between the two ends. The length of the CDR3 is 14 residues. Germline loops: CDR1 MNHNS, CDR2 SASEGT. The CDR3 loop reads CASSAGTPWDSAFF. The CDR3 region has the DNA TGTGCCAGCAGTGCCGGGACCCCCTGGGATTCGGCTTTCTTT.

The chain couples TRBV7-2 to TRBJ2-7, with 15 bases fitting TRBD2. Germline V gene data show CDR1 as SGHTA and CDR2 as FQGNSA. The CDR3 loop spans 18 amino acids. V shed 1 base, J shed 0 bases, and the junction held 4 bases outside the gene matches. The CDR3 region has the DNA TGTGCCAGCAGCTTAGGCGGGACTAGCGGGAGGATCTCCTACGAGCAGTACTTC. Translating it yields CASSLGGTSGRISYEQYF.

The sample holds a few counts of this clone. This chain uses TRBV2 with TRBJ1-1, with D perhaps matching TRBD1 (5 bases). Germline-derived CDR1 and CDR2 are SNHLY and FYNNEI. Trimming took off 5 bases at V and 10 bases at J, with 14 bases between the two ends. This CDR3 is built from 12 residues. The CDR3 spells CASSPVGPRAFF. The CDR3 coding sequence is TGTGCCAGCAGTCCTGTGGGACCTAGAGCTTTCTTT.

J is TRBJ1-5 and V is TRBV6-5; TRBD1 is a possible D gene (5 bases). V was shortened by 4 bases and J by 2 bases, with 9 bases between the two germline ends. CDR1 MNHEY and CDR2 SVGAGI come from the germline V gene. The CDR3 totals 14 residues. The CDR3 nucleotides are TGTGCCAGCAGTTGGGACGGACGCAATCAGCCCCAGCATTTT. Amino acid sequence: CASSWDGRNQPQHF.